A selection of T cell receptor beta chains follows, all from one sample in a study of vaccination effects on CD4 cells after COVID-19. What these receptors recognize is not known. Assay: immunoSEQ multiplex PCR; the TCRdb copy retains only in-frame clones and omits some. The sample lists 30,000 to 35,000 clones, around 82% seen once, with about 1.4% in the top ten. Sequenced material: CD4+ T cells from PBMCs cultured with HCoV-NL63 spike peptides, taken after COVID-19 vaccination. These receptors were taken from a human donor who received a COVID-19 vaccine. Some clones in this sample may be carry-over from other donors' samples. The CDR3 runs from the conserved cysteine through the conserved F or W. D genes are given only for firm matches. Clone sizes are given selectively: once, few, many, or a class where the clone is expanded.

D gene: NA
J gene: TRBJ1-1
clone size: NA
V gene: TRBV18
CDR3 protein: CASSLTSTEAFF
CDR3 DNA: TGTGCCAGCTCACTCACTAGCACTGAAGCTTTCTTT

D gene: TRBD2
J gene: TRBJ2-3
clone size: NA
V gene: TRBV2
CDR3 protein: CASRRTSGGTDTQYF
CDR3 DNA: TGTGCCAGCAGGAGGACTAGCGGGGGAACAGATACGCAGTATTTT

D gene: NA
J gene: TRBJ2-1
clone size: NA
V gene: TRBV18
CDR3 protein: CASSPFGGNEQFF
CDR3 DNA: TGTGCCAGCTCACCATTCGGGGGCAATGAGCAGTTCTTC

D gene: TRBD1
J gene: TRBJ1-2
clone size: NA
V gene: TRBV5-4
CDR3 protein: CASSAGTGGFGYTF
CDR3 DNA: TGTGCCAGCAGCGCCGGGACAGGGGGTTTTGGCTACACCTTC

D gene: TRBD2
J gene: TRBJ2-1
clone size: NA
V gene: TRBV4-1
CDR3 protein: CASSQVRVAGQDYNEQFF
CDR3 DNA: TGCGCCAGCAGCCAAGTGAGGGTAGCGGGGCAGGACTACAATGAGCAGTTCTTC

D gene: NA
J gene: TRBJ2-3
clone size: NA
V gene: TRBV7-2
CDR3 protein: CASSVNQASTDTQYF
CDR3 DNA: TGTGCCAGCAGCGTAAACCAGGCCAGCACAGATACGCAGTATTTT

D gene: TRBD1
J gene: TRBJ1-4
clone size: NA
V gene: TRBV5-3
CDR3 protein: CARSPARQGREKLFF
CDR3 DNA: TGTGCCAGAAGCCCCGCCCGACAGGGACGGGAAAAACTGTTTTTT

D gene: NA
J gene: TRBJ1-1
clone size: few
V gene: TRBV4-1
CDR3 protein: CASSQLGGGTEAFF
CDR3 DNA: TGCGCCAGCAGCCAACTAGGAGGGGGCACTGAAGCTTTCTTT

D gene: NA
J gene: TRBJ1-2
clone size: NA
V gene: TRBV6-1
CDR3 protein: CASSEGIRLLYGYTF
CDR3 DNA: TGTGCCAGCAGTGAAGGAATTAGGTTACTCTATGGCTACACCTTC

D gene: TRBD1
J gene: TRBJ1-3
clone size: NA
V gene: TRBV4-2
CDR3 protein: CASSQVDRDSGNTIYF
CDR3 DNA: TGTGCCAGCAGCCAAGTCGACAGGGATAGTGGAAACACCATATATTTT

D gene: NA
J gene: TRBJ2-4
clone size: NA
V gene: TRBV19
CDR3 protein: CASSIYKRLAKNIQYF
CDR3 DNA: TGTGCCAGTAGTATATATAAGAGACTAGCCAAAAACATTCAGTACTTC

D gene: TRBD1
J gene: TRBJ1-1
clone size: NA
V gene: TRBV7-2
CDR3 protein: CASSLRPGTGLAEAFF
CDR3 DNA: TGTGCCAGCAGCTTAAGACCCGGGACAGGGTTGGCAGAAGCTTTCTTT

D gene: NA
J gene: TRBJ1-5
clone size: NA
V gene: TRBV19
CDR3 protein: CATSIVQNLGQPQHF
CDR3 DNA: TGTGCCACTTCGATCGTCCAGAACCTAGGTCAGCCCCAGCATTTT

D gene: NA
J gene: TRBJ2-2
clone size: NA
V gene: TRBV24-1
CDR3 protein: CATSDPGNTGELFF
CDR3 DNA: TGTGCCACCAGTGACCCAGGGAATACCGGGGAGCTGTTTTTT